This T cell receptor (beta chain) was sequenced in a study of CD8+ T cells in alopecia areata. Overall study findings and caveats: Mice gave a clearer picture of TCR sharing than patients did, possibly for HLA-related reasons. Both scalp clonality and the expanded CD8+ clones among the top 100 showed a significant decrease with tofacitinib. Lesional tissue from the scalp (especially in alopecia totalis/universalis) showed higher clonality than normal scalp.

RNA was isolated and reverse transcribed to cDNA, the sequencing template. Here immunoSEQ multiplex PCR was the method, and the copy in TCRdb shows in-frame clones only, minus some. The sample contains 110,000 to 150,000 clones, around 83% of which appear only once. Note on this clone: Antigen unknown.

Treatment in this sample: oral pan-JAK inhibitor, 5-10 mg twice daily. As part of sample collection, lesional scalp punch biopsies and peripheral blood were taken from alopecia areata patients. Germline V lookup: CDR1 MDHEN, CDR2 SYDVKM. CDR3 length equals 14 residues. The junction had 4 bases not matched to a gene; V was cut back by 5 bases and J by 7 bases. The sequence derives from a human donor with alopecia areata. The sample in question was CD8+ T cells sorted from blood, obtained at week 4, from a patient treated with tofacitinib. The chain couples TRBV28 to TRBJ2-3, with 12 bases lining up with TRBD2. In DNA form, the CDR3 reads TGTGCCAGCAGTCGGACTAGCGGGACATATACGCAGTATTTT. Protein: CASSRTSGTYTQYF.